These 10 T cell receptor beta chains share one sample of origin, sequenced in a study of blood T cells in healthy people across ages. A second PCR of about 6 to 12 cycles used a sample-barcoded 5' primer and a J-beta primer mix. Via MiXCR, TCRdb re-called the 5' RACE reads, giving one row per CDR3 protein. The repertoire holds around 1,100,000 distinct CDR3 sequences, roughly two fifths seen once, with 10% to 15% in the top ten. Sequencing was carried out using blood. All receptors derive from a man younger than 30 in good health.

The CDR3 DNA is TGTGCCAGCCGCGGCTGGGAAGGACAGTACAATGAGCAGTTCTTC. This encodes CASRGWEGQYNEQFF. The gene calls are TRBV28 and TRBJ2-1; tentatively, D is TRBD1 (6 bases). The germline V and J ends were trimmed by 8 bases and 4 bases, with 18 bases remaining between them. The CDR3 covers 15 residues. Germline V lookup: CDR1 MDHEN, CDR2 SYDVKM.

This clonotype has just a few counts. CDR3 DNA: TGTGCCAGCAGCCCGAGGGGCAGACCATCAACTAATGAAAAACTGTTTTTT. This encodes CASSPRGRPSTNEKLFF. This chain uses TRBV12-3 or TRBV12-4 with TRBJ1-4; possible D gene TRBD1, 5 bases. V was pared by 6 bases and J by 0 bases, with 17 bases between. The CDR3 is made up of 17 amino acids.

Comments on this clonotype: A much larger clone differs from this one at a single base, so this may be a read error. The V and J genes are TRBV5-1 and TRBJ2-3; a possible D gene is TRBD2 (6 bases). Germline CDR1 SGHRS, CDR2 YFSETQ. V lost 3 bases, J lost 2 bases, and 13 bases lay in between. The CDR3 has 15 residues. The CDR3 DNA is TGCGCCAGCAGCTGGCCCGGCGGGAACACAGATACGCAGTATTTT. The encoded protein is CASSWPGGNTDTQYF.

The rearrangement links TRBV30 to TRBJ1-1, with D unclear. The CDR3 extends over 12 amino acids. In germline, CDR1 is GTSNPN, CDR2 SVGIG (reference sequence). V lost 5 bases and J 0 bases, leaving 7 bases between the germline ends. CDR3 bases: TGTGCCTGGCGCCGGTTGAACACTGAAGCTTTCTTT. It specifies CAWRRLNTEAFF.

This chain links TRBV25-1 with TRBJ2-3; 8 bases map to TRBD1. Germline CDR1 MGHDK, CDR2 SYGVNS. CDR3 size: 15 residues. V shed 1 base, J shed 3 bases, and the junction held 3 bases outside the gene matches. CDR3 loop: CASSEFTGGTDTQYF. The CDR3 nucleotides read TGTGCCAGCAGTGAATTTACAGGGGGGACAGATACGCAGTATTTT. Supplemented by reference TRBV25-1 and TRBJ2-3, the full variable domain reads EADIYQTPRYLVIGTGKKITLECSQTMGHDKMYWYQQDPGMELHLIHYSYGVNSTEKGDLSSESTVSRIRTEHFPLTLESARPSHTSQYLCASSEFTGGTDTQYFGPGTRLTVL.

The chain uses TRBV15 and TRBJ1-6; D remains unclear. The CDR3 sequence is 12 residues long. Germline loops: CDR1 LNHNV, CDR2 YYDKDF (reference sequence). The V and J ends lost 5 bases and 7 bases respectively, with 6 bases between them. The DNA of the CDR3 is TGTGCCACCAGCGCTGAAAATTCACCCCTCCACTTT. Translation gives CATSAENSPLHF.

The rearrangement links TRBV4-3 to TRBJ2-5, with 8 bases matching TRBD1. The germline V gene encodes CDR1 LGHNA and CDR2 YSLEER. The CDR3 has 15 amino acids. Germline trimming cut 1 base from V and 11 bases from J; bases unmatched to any gene: 12. In DNA form, the CDR3 reads TGCGCCAGCAGCCAAGGGACAGGGATTTACAATGAGCAGTACTTC. This encodes CASSQGTGIYNEQYF.

The chain employs TRBV5-1 and TRBJ2-3; the D call may be TRBD1 or TRBD2 (6 bases each). CDR3 length: 15 residues. The V gene lost 3 bases and the J gene lost 4 bases, with 15 bases spanning the gap. The germline V gene has CDR1 SGHRS and CDR2 YFSETQ. Here the CDR3 DNA reads TGCGCCAGCAGCTCCAGGGGAGGTATCGCAGATACGCAGTATTTT. It yields the protein CASSSRGGIADTQYF.

CDR3 in amino acids: CASSQDLAGGGAPNTGELFF. The CDR3 coding sequence is TGCGCCAGCAGCCAAGATCTTGCGGGCGGGGGGGCTCCGAACACCGGGGAGCTGTTTTTT. The chain combines TRBV4-3 with TRBJ2-2, with 9 positions matching TRBD2. Per the germline V gene, CDR1 is LGHNA and CDR2 is YSLEER. Trimming cost V 0 bases and J 0 bases; bases outside gene matches: 11. This CDR3 comprises 20 residues.

The chain uses TRBV20-1 and TRBJ1-1; perhaps TRBD1 as D (5 bases). Trimming pared 2 bases from V and 2 bases from J, leaving 21 bases between. From germline, CDR1 is DFQATT and CDR2 SNEGSKA (reference sequence). The CDR3 is made up of 17 amino acids. CDR3 coding DNA: TGCAGTGCTAGAAATATTTGGGGTAGGGGACCTAACACTGAAGCTTTCTTT. It translates to CSARNIWGRGPNTEAFF.